The 5 T cell receptor beta chains below were found in one sample sequenced in a study of blood T cell repertoires in COVID-19. Profiled with immunoSEQ multiplex PCR; TCRdb holds only in-frame clones, not every one. Among some 59,000 clones, over 60% were seen once, and the ten largest hold about 20%. The sample comprised peripheral blood. All receptors come from a man aged 25-45 years with COVID-19, enrolled during active disease.

The genes are TRBV7-3 and TRBJ1-5; D is unclear. Germline CDR1 is SGHTA and CDR2 is FQGTGA. The ends were cut back, 3 bases at V and 4 bases at J, with 19 bases in the middle. The CDR3 is 17 residues long. CDR3 DNA sequence: TGTGCCAGCAGCTTGTTGCCCCGCGGGGTGGGTAATCAGCCCCAGCATTTT. This codes for CASSLLPRGVGNQPQHF.

The chain is built from TRBV6-4 and TRBJ2-1, with D tentatively TRBD2 (6 bases). Trimming pared 3 bases from V and 0 bases from J, leaving 9 bases between. CDR1 MRHNA and CDR2 SNTAGT come from the germline V gene. The CDR3 sequence is 15 residues long. CDR3: CASSETSLSYNEQFF. CDR3 DNA: TGTGCCAGCAGTGAAACTAGCCTCTCCTACAATGAGCAGTTCTTC.

The V call is TRBV19, the J call TRBJ1-5, with D tentatively TRBD1 (6 bases). This CDR3 has 16 residues. V was pared by 7 bases and J by 6 bases, with 22 bases between. The germline V gene encodes CDR1 LNHDA and CDR2 SQIVND (reference sequence). CDR3 region: CASTPRGAQLGQPQHF. CDR3 sequence (DNA): TGTGCCAGTACCCCCCGGGGGGCACAGCTCGGTCAGCCCCAGCATTTT.

The chain employs TRBV6-1 and TRBJ2-7; 7 bases align to TRBD1. Trimming took 2 bases from V and 5 from J; bases not matched to a gene: 12. Per the germline V gene, CDR1 is MNHNS and CDR2 is SASEGT. There are 16 residues in the CDR3. Here the CDR3 DNA reads TGTGCCAGCAGTGAAAAGGGGGCAGACTCCCCGGACGAGCAGTACTTC. It encodes CASSEKGADSPDEQYF.

The J gene is TRBJ1-1, the V gene TRBV18; no firm D call. Germline V lookup: CDR1 KGHSH, CDR2 LQKENI. CDR3 length equals 14 residues. The V end was cut by 3 bases, the J end by 4 bases, with 12 bases between. The CDR3 region has the DNA TGTGCCAGCTCACCGGCGGGGTCGAGCACTGAAGCTTTCTTT. This gives the protein CASSPAGSSTEAFF.